The source of this T cell receptor (beta chain) is a study of blood T cell repertoires in COVID-19 (dated by TCRdb to the early 2020s). Broadly, across the study: The collaborator samples originated in the United States, Italy and Spain and spanned the acute and convalescent phases of COVID-19. The prospective study material was composed of cDNA or gDNA derived from T cells, B-cell-depleted T cells, or PBMCs. The dataset comprised deeply sampled blood TCRbeta repertoires from subjects exposed to, actively infected with, or recovered from COVID-19. A freely available public database, intended as a resource for researchers studying the immune response to SARS-CoV-2, is where the repertoires were released. The samples were drawn from two sources: the first 160 participants of the ongoing ImmuneRACE study, and about 1,300 subjects contributed by 6 global collaborators. A de-identified subject ID, COVID-19 status, age in years and sex were almost always included in the sample metadata. Where available, HLA class I and class II types were obtained from metadata supplied by the sample provider rather than from assay-based typing.

Enrolling through a virtual design, the prospective study's participants ranged in age from roughly 18 to 89 years and lived across roughly 24 United States geographic areas. In the prospective study, participants were assigned to cohorts based on the clinical history participants reported in a screening survey and a study questionnaire. In the prospective study, mobile phlebotomists collected whole blood, serum and a nasopharyngeal or oropharyngeal swab from each participant. Participants in the prospective study had the option to provide additional blood draws and questionnaires over an approximately two-month period. Before DNA extraction, prospective study blood samples were shipped either frozen or at room temperature. Including the terminal cysteine and valine, the CDR3 comprises 14 residues. The only DNA kept is the CDR3, 42 bases in frame from the first base. Concerning this clone: The antigen it recognizes is unknown. Base qualities are not at hand, and no much larger clone is one base apart.

Beyond this particular receptor, the publication reports: Clinical and demographic metadata were provided uncurated, with the amount varying by source and participant.

TCRbeta CDR3 regions were amplified from genomic DNA by means of the immunoSEQ Assay, a bias-controlled multiplex PCR. As for how the authors treated the data: The number of nucleated cells in each sample was estimated from the amplification of reference gene primers within the assay. To quantify the absolute abundance of each unique TCRbeta CDR3 rearrangement, sequence reads were collapsed and filtered. For each sample, productive Simpson clonality was calculated as the square root of Simpson's diversity index across productive rearrangements. TCRdb took this table from immuneACCESS and kept in-frame rearrangements with V and J called. Such tables lack part of the clones; where checked against another copy, unresolved V genes explain under half of the gap, and the rest is unexplained. The DNA was the basis for D and trimming; V, J and clone size are from that table. Present in this sample are about 260,000 clones, under 90% of which were seen just once. Jointly, the top ten make up approximately 4% of the sample.

Input material: PBMCs or T cells enriched from blood (not recorded which). This TCR came from a man aged 25-45 years with acute COVID-19. The chain uses TRBV21-1 and TRBJ2-7; the table's D call TRBD2 went unverified against the DNA. TRBV21-1 represents a pseudogene. The nucleotides read TGTGCCAGCAGCAAAGGCGAGTGGTTTTCCGAGCAGTACGTC. Its amino acids are CASSKGEWFSEQYV.